This TCR beta chain was sequenced in a study of T cells in localized non-small cell lung cancer (dated by TCRdb to the early 2020s). About the study as a whole: The study examined T cell repertoires in under 300 patients with early-stage NSCLC and compared tumors with uninvolved tumor-adjacent lungs. Of the NSCLC patients, 129 were male and about a hundred were female, and the mean age was around 66 years. The cohort was made up of roughly 250 treatment-naive NSCLC patients whose localized lung tumors had been resected. General findings and caveats noted by the study authors: A median of around 57 of the top 100 tumor clones turned up in the paired uninvolved adjacent lung, and 28 of those clones also ranked among the top 100 of that same adjacent lung. Uninvolved tumor-adjacent lung showed the highest T cell clonality, higher than tumor, which suggests more focused antigenic responses in the uninvolved tumor-adjacent lung. Multi-region tumor sequencing was not performed, so intratumor heterogeneity could not be excluded. Longer overall survival was associated with higher blood T cell density, whereas shorter survival was associated with higher adjacent-lung clonality. Because the study design was exploratory, TCR variables were selected using unadjusted p-values without false-discovery rate correction.

TCR beta CDR3 regions were sequenced from DNA using the immunoSEQ Assay. The published analysis was carried out like this. T cell density was computed as TCR beta template counts normalized to usable DNA estimated by amplifying housekeeping genes. Richness was estimated with the preseqR package, extrapolating to 400,000 templates for PBMC samples and 120,000 templates for tissue samples. Clonality was taken to be one minus Pielou's evenness. Differential abundance testing on productive amino-acid clonotypes, with a minimum total count of 5 and an alpha of 0.1, was used to identify tissue-enriched TCRs. Repertoire overlap between compartments was quantified with the Jaccard Index and Morisita Overlap Index. GLIPH grouped TCR beta CDR3s together with public tetramer-defined viral CDR3s, and a viral motif had to include at least three viral sequences and also show V-gene enrichment. The table was pulled from immuneACCESS by TCRdb, which kept in-frame rearrangements only. Such tables lose some clones; where checked, under half of the loss comes from unresolved V genes, and the rest has no known cause. D and trimming were read from the DNA, whereas the V and J calls and clone size are those reported in that table. For this sample the table gives around 15,000 clones, of which about nine tenths were detected only once. The ten top clones hold more than 2.5% of the sample.

CDR1 and CDR2, per the germline V gene (reference sequence), are SEHNR and FQNEAQ. Including the terminal cysteine and phenylalanine, the CDR3 comprises 14 residues. CDR3 DNA only is kept here, 42 bases in frame from base 1. The V and J ends are trimmed by 5 bases and 4 bases, leaving 14 bases between them. Concerning this clone itself: This clone's antigen is unknown. It has no much larger one-base neighbor in the sample; base qualities were not kept.

At diagnosis, tumor, uninvolved tumor-adjacent lung and peripheral blood were collected and then preserved as a mix of FFPE and fresh-frozen material. Blood samples were analyzed as peripheral blood mononuclear cells for TCR repertoire profiling. This TCR came from a man aged 40 to 75 with stage III lung adenocarcinoma. The rearranged chain carries TRBV7-9 and TRBJ1-1; the D region possibly corresponds to TRBD1 (6 bases align). The source material was peripheral blood mononuclear cells, sampled before any cancer treatment. The DNA is TGTGCCAGCAGCCTCTTCACAGGGTCCACTGAAGCTTTCTTT. Translation gives CASSLFTGSTEAFF.